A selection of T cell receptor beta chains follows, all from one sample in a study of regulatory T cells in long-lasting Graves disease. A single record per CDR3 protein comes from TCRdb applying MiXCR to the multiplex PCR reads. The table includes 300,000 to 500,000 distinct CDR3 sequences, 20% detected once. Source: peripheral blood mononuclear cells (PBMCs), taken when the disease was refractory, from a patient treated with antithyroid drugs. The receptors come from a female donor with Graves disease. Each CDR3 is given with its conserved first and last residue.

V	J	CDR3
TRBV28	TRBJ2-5	CASSSPSGRARETQYF
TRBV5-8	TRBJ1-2	CASSLELGADYGYTF
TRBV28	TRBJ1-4	CASKPGGANEKLFF
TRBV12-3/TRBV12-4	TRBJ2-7	CASSISGRAFHEQYF
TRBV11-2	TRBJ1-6	CASSLDTGSSYNSPLHF
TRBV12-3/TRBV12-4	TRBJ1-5	CASSETGATGQPQHF
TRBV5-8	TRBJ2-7	CASSQDRGQPSYEQYF
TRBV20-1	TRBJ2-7	CSARPFGSASYEQYF
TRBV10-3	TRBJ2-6	CAIKDRDGSGANVLTF
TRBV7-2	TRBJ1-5	CASSSPRDRAEVLVDDSDQPQHF
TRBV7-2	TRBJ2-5	CASSPLGGVQETQYF
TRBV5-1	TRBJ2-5	CASSLEPSGSPQETQYF
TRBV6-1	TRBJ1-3	CASSSGTLKGVSPGNTIYF
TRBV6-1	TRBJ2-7	CASSEEGLGYEQYF
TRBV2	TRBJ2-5	CASGGTGGGAQYF
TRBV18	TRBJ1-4	CASSPRGLNEKLFF
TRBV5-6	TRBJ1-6	CASSLRDMVHSPLHF
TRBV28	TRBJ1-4	CASSPFRQGVWEKLFF
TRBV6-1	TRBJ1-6	CASRPPGGYNSPLHF
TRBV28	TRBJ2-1	CASSSSGSLREQFF
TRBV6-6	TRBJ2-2	CASSYSMAGYGELFF
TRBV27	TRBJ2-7	CASSTGTGSSYEQYF
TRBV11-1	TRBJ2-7	CASSLSWTEGREQYF
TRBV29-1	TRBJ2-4	CSERTSGGLQIF
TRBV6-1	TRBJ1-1	CASSERGNTEAFF
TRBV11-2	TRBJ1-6	CASSAGTAGPWAPLHF
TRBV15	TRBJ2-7	CATRQGAASYEQYF
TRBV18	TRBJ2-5	CASSPPRTGQETQYF
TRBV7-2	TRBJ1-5	CASSLGGQGYQPQHF
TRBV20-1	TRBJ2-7	CSAGLVSSYEQYF
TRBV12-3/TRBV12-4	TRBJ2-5	CASSLAPPGQGVLETQYF
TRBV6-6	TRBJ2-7	CASSYSMTSGSLYEQYF
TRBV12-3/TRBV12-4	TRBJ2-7	CASIAEREVLYEQYF
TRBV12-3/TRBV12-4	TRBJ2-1	CASSLSSPPSGQNNEQFF
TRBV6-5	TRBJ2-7	CASSYVRYEQYF